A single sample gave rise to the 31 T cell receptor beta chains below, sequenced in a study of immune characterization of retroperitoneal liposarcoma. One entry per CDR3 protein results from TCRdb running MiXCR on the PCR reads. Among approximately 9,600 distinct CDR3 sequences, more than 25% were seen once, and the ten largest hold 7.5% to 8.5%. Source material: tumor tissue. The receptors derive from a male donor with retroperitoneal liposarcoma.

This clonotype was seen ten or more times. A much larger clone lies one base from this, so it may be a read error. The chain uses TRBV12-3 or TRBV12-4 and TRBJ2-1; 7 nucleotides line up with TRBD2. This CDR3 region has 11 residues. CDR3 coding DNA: TGTGCCAGCAGTTTCGGGACTACCCCCTACTTC. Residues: CASSFGTTPYF.

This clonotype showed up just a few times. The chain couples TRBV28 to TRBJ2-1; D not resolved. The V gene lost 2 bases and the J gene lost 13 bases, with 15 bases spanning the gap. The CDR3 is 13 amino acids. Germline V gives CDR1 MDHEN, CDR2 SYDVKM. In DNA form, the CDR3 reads TGTGCCAGCAGTTTACCGGGTCGTGACATTCAGTTCTTC. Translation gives CASSLPGRDIQFF.

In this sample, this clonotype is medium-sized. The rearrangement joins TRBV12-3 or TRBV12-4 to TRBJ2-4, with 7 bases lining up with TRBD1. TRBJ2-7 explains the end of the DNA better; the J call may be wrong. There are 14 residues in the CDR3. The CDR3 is CASSPTGRIYEQYF. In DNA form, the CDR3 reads TGTGCCAGCAGTCCGACAGGGAGAATCTACGAGCAGTACTTC.

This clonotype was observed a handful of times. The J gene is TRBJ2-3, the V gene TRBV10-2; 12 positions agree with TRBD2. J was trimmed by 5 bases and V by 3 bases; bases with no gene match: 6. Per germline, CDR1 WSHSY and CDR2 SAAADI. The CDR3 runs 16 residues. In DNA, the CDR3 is TGCGCCAGCAGTGAAAGACTAGCGGGGGCCGGAGATACGCAGTATTTT. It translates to CASSERLAGAGDTQYF.

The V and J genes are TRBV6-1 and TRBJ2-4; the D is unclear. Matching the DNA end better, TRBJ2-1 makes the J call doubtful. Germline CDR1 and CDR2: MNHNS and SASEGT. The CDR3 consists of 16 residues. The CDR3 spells CASKVEPRSTPETQFF. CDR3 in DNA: TGTGCCAGCAAAGTGGAACCCCGGAGTACCCCAGAGACCCAGTTCTTC.

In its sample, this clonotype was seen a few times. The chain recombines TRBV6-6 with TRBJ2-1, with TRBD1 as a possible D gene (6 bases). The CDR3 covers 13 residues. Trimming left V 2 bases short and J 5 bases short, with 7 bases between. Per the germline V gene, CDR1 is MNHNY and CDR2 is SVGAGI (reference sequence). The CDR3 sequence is CASSYTGNNEQFF. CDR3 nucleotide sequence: TGTGCCAGCAGTTACACAGGGAACAATGAGCAGTTCTTC.

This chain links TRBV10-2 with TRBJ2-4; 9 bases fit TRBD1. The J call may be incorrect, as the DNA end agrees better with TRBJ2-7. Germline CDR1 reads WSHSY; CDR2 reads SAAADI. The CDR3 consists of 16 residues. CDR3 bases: TGCGCCAGCAGGGGACAGGGTTTGTTCCCCACCTACGAGCAGTACTTC. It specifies CASRGQGLFPTYEQYF.

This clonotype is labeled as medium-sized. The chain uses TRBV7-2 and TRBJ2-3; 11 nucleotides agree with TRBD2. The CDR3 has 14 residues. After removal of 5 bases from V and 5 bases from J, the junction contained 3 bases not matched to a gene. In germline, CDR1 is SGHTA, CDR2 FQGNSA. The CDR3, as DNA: TGTGCCAGCAGCCTTGGACTAGCGGGAGATACGCAGTATTTT. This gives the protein CASSLGLAGDTQYF.

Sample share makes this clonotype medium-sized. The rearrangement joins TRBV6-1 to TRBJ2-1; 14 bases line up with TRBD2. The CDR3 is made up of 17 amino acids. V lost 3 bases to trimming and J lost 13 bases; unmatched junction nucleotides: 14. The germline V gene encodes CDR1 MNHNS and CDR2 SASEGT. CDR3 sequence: CASSEETSGGVQETQFF. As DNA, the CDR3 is TGTGCCAGCAGTGAGGAGACTAGCGGGGGGGTCCAAGAGACCCAGTTCTTC.

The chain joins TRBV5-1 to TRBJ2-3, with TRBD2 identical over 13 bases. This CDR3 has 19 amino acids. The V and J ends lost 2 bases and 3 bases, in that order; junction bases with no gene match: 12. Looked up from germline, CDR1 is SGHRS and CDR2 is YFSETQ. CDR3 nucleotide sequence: TGCGCCAGCAGCTTAATCGGGACTAGCGGGACCTTAGGAACAGATACGCAGTATTTT. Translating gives CASSLIGTSGTLGTDTQYF.

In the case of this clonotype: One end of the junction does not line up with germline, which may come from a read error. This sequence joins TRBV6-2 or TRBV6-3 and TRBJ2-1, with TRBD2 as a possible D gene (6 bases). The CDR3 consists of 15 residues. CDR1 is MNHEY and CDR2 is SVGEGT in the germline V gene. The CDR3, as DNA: TGTGCCAGCAGTTACGGGCGGGGATGGTCGTACGAGCAGTGCTTC. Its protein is CASSYGRGWSYEQCF.

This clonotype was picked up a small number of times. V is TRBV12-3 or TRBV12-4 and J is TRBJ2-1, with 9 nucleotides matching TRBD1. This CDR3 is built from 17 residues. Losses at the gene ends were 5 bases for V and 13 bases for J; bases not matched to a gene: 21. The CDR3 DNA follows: TGTGCCAGCAGTCCCCGGGGGACAGGGTTAGCCAAAAACATTCAGTTCTTC. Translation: CASSPRGTGLAKNIQFF.

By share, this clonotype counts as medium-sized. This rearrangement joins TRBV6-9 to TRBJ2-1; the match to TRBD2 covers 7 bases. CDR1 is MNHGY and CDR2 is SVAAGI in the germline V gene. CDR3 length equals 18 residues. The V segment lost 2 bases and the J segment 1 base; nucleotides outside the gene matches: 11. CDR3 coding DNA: TGTGCCAGCAGTTATCCACCAAGGGGCGGGAGTTCCTACAATGAGCAGTTCTTC. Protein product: CASSYPPRGGSSYNEQFF.

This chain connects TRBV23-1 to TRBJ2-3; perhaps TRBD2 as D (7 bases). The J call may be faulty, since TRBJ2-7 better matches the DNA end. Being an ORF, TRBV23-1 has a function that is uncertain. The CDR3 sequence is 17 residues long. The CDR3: CASSPPRGGVESYEQYF. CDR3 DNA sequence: TGCGCCAGCAGTCCTCCAAGGGGGGGAGTCGAATCCTACGAGCAGTACTTC.

CDR3 nucleotides: TGTGCCAGCAGTGAGACTAGCGGGGGCCTCCTCAATGAGCAGTTCTTC. It encodes CASSETSGGLLNEQFF. The chain recombines TRBV6-1 with TRBJ2-1, with TRBD2 matching over 12 bases. Looked up from germline, CDR1 is MNHNS and CDR2 is SASEGT. After removal of 3 bases from V and 6 bases from J, the junction contained 6 bases not matched to a gene. The CDR3 is 16 amino acids.

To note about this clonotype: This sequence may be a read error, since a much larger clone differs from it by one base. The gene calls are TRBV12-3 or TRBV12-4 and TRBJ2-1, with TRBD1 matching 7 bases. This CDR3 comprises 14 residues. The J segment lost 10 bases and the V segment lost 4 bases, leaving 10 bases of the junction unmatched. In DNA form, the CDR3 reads TGTGCCAGCAGTTCGCCGGGACAGACGGACGAGCAGTTCTTC. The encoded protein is CASSSPGQTDEQFF.

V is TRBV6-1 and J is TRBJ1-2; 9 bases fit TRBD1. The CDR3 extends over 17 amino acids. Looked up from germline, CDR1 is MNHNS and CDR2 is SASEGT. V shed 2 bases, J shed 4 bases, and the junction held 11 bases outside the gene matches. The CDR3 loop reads CASSEPTGGDAIYGYTF. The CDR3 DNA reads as TGTGCCAGCAGTGAACCTACAGGGGGCGACGCTATCTATGGCTACACCTTC.

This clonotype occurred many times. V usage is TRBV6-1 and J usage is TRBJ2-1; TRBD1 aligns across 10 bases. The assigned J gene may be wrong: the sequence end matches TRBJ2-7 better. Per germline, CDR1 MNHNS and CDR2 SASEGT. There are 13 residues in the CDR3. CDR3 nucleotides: TGTGCCAGCAGTGAAGGGGACAGGGGCGAGCAGTACTTC. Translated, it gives CASSEGDRGEQYF.

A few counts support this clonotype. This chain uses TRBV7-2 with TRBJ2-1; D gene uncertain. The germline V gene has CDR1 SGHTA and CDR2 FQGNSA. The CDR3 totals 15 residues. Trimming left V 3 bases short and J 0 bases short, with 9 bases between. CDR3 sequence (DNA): TGTGCCAGCAGCTTGGGCGTCAGCTCCTACAATGAGCAGTTCTTC. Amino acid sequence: CASSLGVSSYNEQFF. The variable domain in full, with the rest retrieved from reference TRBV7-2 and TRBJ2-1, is GAGVSQSPSNKVTEKGKDVELRCDPISGHTALYWYRQSLGQGLEFLIYFQGNSAPDKSGLPSDRFSAERTGGSVSTLTIQRTQQEDSAVYLCASSLGVSSYNEQFFGPGTRLTVL.

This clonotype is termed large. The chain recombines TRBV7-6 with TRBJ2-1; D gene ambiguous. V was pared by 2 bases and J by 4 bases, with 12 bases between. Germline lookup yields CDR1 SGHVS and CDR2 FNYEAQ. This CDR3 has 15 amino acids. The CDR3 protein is CASSLTRLPYNEQFF. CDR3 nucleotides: TGTGCCAGCAGCTTAACACGGCTTCCATACAATGAGCAGTTCTTC.

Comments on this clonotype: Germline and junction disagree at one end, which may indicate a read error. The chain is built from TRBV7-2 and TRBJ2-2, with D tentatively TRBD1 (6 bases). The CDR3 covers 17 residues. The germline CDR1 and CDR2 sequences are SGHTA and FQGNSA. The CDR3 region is CASSLDGTSGATAELFF. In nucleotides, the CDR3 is TGTGCCAGCAGCTTAGACGGGACATCTGGGGCCACCGCGGAGCTGTTTTTT.

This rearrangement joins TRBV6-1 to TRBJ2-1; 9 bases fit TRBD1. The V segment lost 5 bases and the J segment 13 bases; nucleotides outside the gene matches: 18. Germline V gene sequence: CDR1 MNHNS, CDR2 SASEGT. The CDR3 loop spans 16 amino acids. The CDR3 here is CASSYTGTGPHNIQFF. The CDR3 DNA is TGTGCCAGCAGTTATACGGGGACAGGGCCCCACAACATTCAGTTCTTC.

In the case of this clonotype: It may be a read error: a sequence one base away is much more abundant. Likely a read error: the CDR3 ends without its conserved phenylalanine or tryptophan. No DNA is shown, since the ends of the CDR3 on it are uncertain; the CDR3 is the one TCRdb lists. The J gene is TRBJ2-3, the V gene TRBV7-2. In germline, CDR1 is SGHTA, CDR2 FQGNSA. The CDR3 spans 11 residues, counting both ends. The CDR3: CASSPMSEQYL.

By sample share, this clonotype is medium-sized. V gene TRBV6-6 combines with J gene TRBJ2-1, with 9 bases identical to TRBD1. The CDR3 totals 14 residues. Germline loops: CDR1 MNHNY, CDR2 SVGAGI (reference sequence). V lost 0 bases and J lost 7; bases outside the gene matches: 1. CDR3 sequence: CASSYSGQGNEQFF. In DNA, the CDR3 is TGTGCCAGCAGTTACTCTGGACAGGGGAATGAGCAGTTCTTC.

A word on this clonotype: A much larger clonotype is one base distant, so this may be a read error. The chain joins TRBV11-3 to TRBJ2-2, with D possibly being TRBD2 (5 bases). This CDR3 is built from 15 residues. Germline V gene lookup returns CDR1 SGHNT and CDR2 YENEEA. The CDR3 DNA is TGTGCCAGCAGCTTAGGGAATGCCTTGACCGGGGAGCAGTTTTTT. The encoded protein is CASSLGNALTGEQFF.

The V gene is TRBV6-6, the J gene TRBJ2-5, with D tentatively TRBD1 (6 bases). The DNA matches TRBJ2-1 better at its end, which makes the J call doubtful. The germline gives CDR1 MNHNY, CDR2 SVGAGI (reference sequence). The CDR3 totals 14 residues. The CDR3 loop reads CASVSGQMNAEQFF. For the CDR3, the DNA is TGTGCCAGCGTCTCTGGACAGATGAACGCCGAGCAGTTCTTC.

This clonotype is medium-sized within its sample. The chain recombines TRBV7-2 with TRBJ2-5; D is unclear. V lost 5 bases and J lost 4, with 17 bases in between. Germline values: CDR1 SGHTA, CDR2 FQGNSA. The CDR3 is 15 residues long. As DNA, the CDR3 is TGTGCCAGCAGCGGCGAGCTGGGTGTGGGAGAGACCCAGTACTTC. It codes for CASSGELGVGETQYF.

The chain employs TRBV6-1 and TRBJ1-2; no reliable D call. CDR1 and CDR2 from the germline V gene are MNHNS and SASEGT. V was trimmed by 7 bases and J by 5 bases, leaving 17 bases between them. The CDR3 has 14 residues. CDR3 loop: CASTQTAAPYGYTF. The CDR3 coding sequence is TGTGCCAGCACCCAGACCGCGGCCCCTTATGGCTACACCTTC.

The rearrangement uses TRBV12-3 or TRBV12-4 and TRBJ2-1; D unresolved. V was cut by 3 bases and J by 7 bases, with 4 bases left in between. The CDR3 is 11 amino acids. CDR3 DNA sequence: TGTGCCAGCAGTTTCCTGAATGAGCAGTTCTTC. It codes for CASSFLNEQFF.

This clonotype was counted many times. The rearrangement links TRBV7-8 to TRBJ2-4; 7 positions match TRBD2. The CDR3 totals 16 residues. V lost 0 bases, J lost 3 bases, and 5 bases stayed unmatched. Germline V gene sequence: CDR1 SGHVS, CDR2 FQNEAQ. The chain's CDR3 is CASSLAGGVLKNIQYF. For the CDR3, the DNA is TGTGCCAGCAGCTTAGCGGGAGGGGTCCTCAAAAACATTCAGTACTTC.

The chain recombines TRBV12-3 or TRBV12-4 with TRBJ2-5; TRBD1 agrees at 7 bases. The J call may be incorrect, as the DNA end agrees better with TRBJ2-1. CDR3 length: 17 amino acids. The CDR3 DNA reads TGTGCCAGCAGTTCAGAGTGGGACAGTACAGCCTACAATGAGCAGTTCTTC. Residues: CASSSEWDSTAYNEQFF.